A selection of T cell receptor beta chains follows, all from one sample in a study of blood T cell repertoires in COVID-19. Sequencing was performed with immunoSEQ multiplex PCR; in TCRdb, only in-frame clones are kept and a portion is missing. The sample consists of about 50,000 clones, 75% to 90% of them appearing once. Input material: peripheral blood. The source is a man between 60 and 75 years old with acute or convalescent COVID-19. Each CDR3 is given without its conserved first and last residue. D genes are given only for firm matches.

TRBJ1-2	TRBD1	TRBV27	ASSPMAGTGIGYT
TRBJ1-2	NA	TRBV28	ASRIGEGYGYT
TRBJ2-6	NA	TRBV5-1	ASSLAEGSGANVLT
TRBJ2-1	TRBD2	TRBV7-9	ASSTRLAAGSTAYNEQF
TRBJ2-2	TRBD2	TRBV30	AWTGLAGASGELF
TRBJ1-2	NA	TRBV5-1	ASSLDTGSSYGYT
TRBJ2-2	NA	TRBV6-1	ASSVFTGGGGYTGELF
TRBJ1-2	NA	TRBV5-6	ASSLGTFGYT
TRBJ1-3	NA	TRBV7-2	ASSLVVLFSGNTIY
TRBJ1-1	NA	TRBV9	ASPPAGGVPSVEAF
TRBJ2-7	TRBD1	TRBV28	ASSLWGTGSREQY
TRBJ2-1	NA	TRBV7-9	ASSTLVGGSYNEQF
TRBJ1-3	NA	TRBV6-5	ASSLDSSSGNTIY
TRBJ2-3	NA	TRBV7-2	ASSSGGTTDTQY
TRBJ2-1	NA	TRBV19	ASSTTLDPEEQF
TRBJ2-7	TRBD1	TRBV7-2	ASSTRQGSNEQY
TRBJ2-7	TRBD2	TRBV9	ASSVGGSGETYEQY
TRBJ2-7	NA	TRBV27	ASTSWTGSSYEQY
TRBJ1-2	TRBD1	TRBV7-3	ASSRTQGGGYT
TRBJ1-6	TRBD1	TRBV3-1/TRBV3-2	ASSHGTARPLH
TRBJ1-6	TRBD1	TRBV27	ASNRQGTNSPLH
TRBJ1-3	NA	TRBV6-5	ASDFSGNTIY
TRBJ2-3	TRBD2	TRBV6-1	ASSESRGGGRLDTQY
TRBJ2-1	TRBD2	TRBV6-1	ASSEASAGVLSSYNEQF
TRBJ2-7	NA	TRBV27	VSSLILGSYEQY
TRBJ2-5	NA	TRBV6-4	ASSATQEGTQY
TRBJ2-2	NA	TRBV30	AWSTPTVVTGELF
TRBJ1-1	NA	TRBV7-6	ASSLSRRRMNTEAF
TRBJ1-5	NA	TRBV7-8	ASSLETGLPQH
TRBJ2-2	NA	TRBV2	ARPGESGELF
TRBJ2-1	NA	TRBV6-2/TRBV6-3	ASSFRGLVYNEQF
TRBJ1-2	TRBD1	TRBV19	ASRRQGADGYT
TRBJ1-4	NA	TRBV28	ASSLYSTPGEKLF
TRBJ1-1	NA	TRBV28	ASRHAPPSVFTEAF
TRBJ2-3	TRBD2	TRBV25-1	ASSDLAGYTDTQY
TRBJ1-2	TRBD1	TRBV7-9	ASSHDRGYGYT
TRBJ1-4	NA	TRBV11-2	ASSLVGGAEKLF
TRBJ1-2	TRBD1	TRBV6-2/TRBV6-3	ASSFRTGGLGHYGYT
TRBJ2-2	NA	TRBV5-1	ASGDGNTGELF
TRBJ2-2	NA	TRBV6-6	ASSYRGFGELF
TRBJ2-2	NA	TRBV6-5	ASSSRQFTGELF
TRBJ1-6	TRBD1	TRBV6-5	ASRTGGGNNSPLH
TRBJ2-1	TRBD2	TRBV28	ASSPGGGYNEQF
TRBJ2-5	NA	TRBV6-5	ASSSNREETQY
TRBJ2-7	TRBD1	TRBV7-3	ASSPAGTGSHEQY
TRBJ1-1	NA	TRBV6-6	ASRRQTGNTEAF
TRBJ1-1	NA	TRBV6-1	ASSEGVGVNTEAF
TRBJ2-5	NA	TRBV30	AWEAGAPQETQY